This entry lists 15 T cell receptor beta chains sequenced from one sample in a study of blood T cells in healthy people across ages (dated by TCRdb to about 2015). Libraries came from 5' RACE. The instrument given in TCRdb is Illumina HiSeq 2500. A second PCR of about 6 to 12 cycles was performed with a sample-barcoded 5' primer and a J-beta primer mix. TCRdb handled the public reads itself, with Q25 trimming in fastp and clone calling in MiXCR, and kept productive beta chains. Rows with one shared CDR3 protein collapse into an entry with the most common genes and DNA. The sample records some 700,000 distinct CDR3 sequences, 20% to 25% of which are singletons. The ten top clones hold 22% of the sample. What was sequenced was blood. Source of these receptors: an older man in good health.

The gene calls are TRBV6-6 and TRBJ2-4, with D perhaps TRBD2 (6 bases). The CDR3 has 14 residues. V lost 0 bases, J lost 7 bases, and 10 bases lay in between. The germline V gene encodes CDR1 MNHNY and CDR2 SVGAGI (reference sequence). DNA of the CDR3: TGTGCCAGCAGTTACTCCCGGGAGAGGAACATTCAGTACTTC. Its protein product is CASSYSRERNIQYF.

The chain carries TRBV20-1 and TRBJ2-3; no firm D call. In germline, CDR1 is DFQATT, CDR2 SNEGSKA (reference sequence). The V gene lost 3 bases and the J gene lost 0 bases, with 7 bases spanning the gap. The CDR3 covers 13 residues. The CDR3 sequence is CSASAPSTDTQYF. As DNA, the CDR3 is TGCAGTGCTAGCGCCCCTAGCACAGATACGCAGTATTTT.

For this clonotype: This CDR3 is missing its conserved last phenylalanine or tryptophan, likely due to a read error. V gene TRBV19 combines with J gene TRBJ1-6; possible D gene TRBD1, 5 bases. Germline loops: CDR1 LNHDA, CDR2 SQIVND (reference sequence). With 5 bases removed from V and 9 bases from J, the gap between germline ends came to 11 bases. CDR3 length: 13 amino acids. This chain's CDR3 is CASSPGTFSPLHS. The DNA for the CDR3 is TGTGCCAGTAGTCCAGGGACCTTTTCACCCCTCCACTCT.

This clonotype occurred a few times. V usage is TRBV4-3 and J usage is TRBJ2-5, with D perhaps matching TRBD2 (5 bases). V was shortened by 1 base and J by 5 bases, with 14 bases between the two germline ends. The CDR3 totals 15 residues. CDR1 is LGHNA and CDR2 is YSLEER in the germline V gene. The CDR3 region is CASSQVAGWRETQYF. CDR3 in DNA: TGCGCCAGCAGCCAAGTGGCGGGTTGGAGGGAGACCCAGTACTTC.

The chain carries TRBV9 and TRBJ2-7; TRBD2 aligns across 9 bases. After removal of 4 bases from V and 2 bases from J, the junction contained 7 bases not matched to a gene. The germline V gene encodes CDR1 SGDLS and CDR2 YYNGEE. There are 15 residues in the CDR3. CDR3 protein: CASSPHSGSTYEQYV. The CDR3 nucleotides read TGTGCCAGCAGCCCCCATAGCGGGAGTACCTACGAGCAGTACGTC.

This clonotype was counted only a few times. This sequence joins TRBV6-6 and TRBJ1-4, with 7 bases aligning to TRBD1. V dropped 8 bases and J dropped 2; count of bases not matched to a gene: 2. Looked up from germline, CDR1 is MNHNY and CDR2 is SVGAGI (reference sequence). The CDR3 sequence is 13 residues long. The CDR3 DNA follows: TGTGCCAGCGGACAGGAGACTAATGAAAAACTGTTTTTT. As protein: CASGQETNEKLFF.

This clonotype appeared a few times. This chain links TRBV18 with TRBJ1-4; maybe TRBD1 (6 bases). The germline V gene encodes CDR1 KGHSH and CDR2 LQKENI. This CDR3 spans 15 amino acids. Trimming pared 1 base from V and 5 bases from J, leaving 11 bases between. This CDR3 is CASSPQQGRNEKLFF. DNA of the CDR3: TGTGCCAGCTCACCACAACAGGGCAGGAATGAAAAACTGTTTTTT.

The rearrangement links TRBV9 to TRBJ2-1; 15 bases fit TRBD2. The germline V gene has CDR1 SGDLS and CDR2 YYNGEE. V lost 2 bases to trimming and J lost 5 bases; unmatched junction nucleotides: 5. The CDR3 contains 17 residues. CDR3 coding DNA: TGTGCCAGCAGCGTGGGACTAGCGGGGGGCCTGAACAATGAGCAGTTCTTC. It translates to CASSVGLAGGLNNEQFF.

The chain is built from TRBV5-4 and TRBJ2-1; the match to TRBD2 covers 9 bases. The germline CDR1 and CDR2 sequences are SGHNT and YYREEE (reference sequence). This CDR3 contains 20 residues. The trim removed 4 bases at V and 0 bases at J, leaving 17 bases unmatched. The CDR3 DNA reads as TGTGCCAGCAGCACCATTCTGATAGCGGGGGCCCTAAGCTCCTACAATGAGCAGTTCTTC. Translated: CASSTILIAGALSSYNEQFF.

The sample holds a few counts of this clonotype. This chain links TRBV29-1 with TRBJ2-7; D call uncertain. The CDR3 spans 14 residues. V was shortened by 6 bases and J by 4 bases, with 19 bases between the two germline ends. Germline V gene lookup returns CDR1 SQVTM and CDR2 ANQGSEA. CDR3 sequence (DNA): TGCAGCGTCCTCCTCGAACGGTCCGGGTACGAGCAGTACTTC. Translating it yields CSVLLERSGYEQYF.

As for this clonotype: A read error is possible here, since a much larger clone lies one base away. V and J are TRBV11-3 and TRBJ2-7, with D perhaps TRBD2 (5 bases). The CDR3 is 11 residues long. Germline lookup yields CDR1 SGHNT and CDR2 YENEEA. CDR3 protein: CTSGLNYEQYV. The DNA for the CDR3 is TGTACCAGCGGCCTAAACTACGAGCAGTACGTC.

V gene TRBV7-2 combines with J gene TRBJ2-5, with a weak D call TRBD1 (5 bases). V lost 7 bases and J lost 5, with 20 bases in between. The CDR3 totals 15 residues. The germline gives CDR1 SGHTA, CDR2 FQGNSA. The CDR3 nucleotides read TGTGCCAGCAATCCGCAGGGAAGACCGAGGGAGACCCAGTACTTC. Its translation: CASNPQGRPRETQYF.

The gene calls are TRBV5-1 and TRBJ2-2; D gene unclear. Germline loops: CDR1 SGHRS, CDR2 YFSETQ. V was clipped by 1 base and J by 5 bases, with 12 bases between them. The CDR3 runs to 15 residues. CDR3 nucleotide sequence: TGCGCCAGCAGCTTGTCGGTGGCGGTAACCGGGGAGCTGTTTTTT. Amino acids: CASSLSVAVTGELFF.

In its sample, this clonotype was seen many times. The junction does not match germline at one end; this may be a read error. The CDR3 spells CASSRDRNNSPLHF. In DNA, the CDR3 is TGCGCCAGCAGCCGGGACAGAAATAATTCACCCCTCCACTTT. V gene TRBV5-6 combines with J gene TRBJ1-6; TRBD1 agrees at 7 bases. The CDR3 covers 14 residues. Germline V lookup: CDR1 SGHDT, CDR2 YYEEEE.

This clonotype was observed a handful of times. The V gene is TRBV29-1, the J gene TRBJ1-1; maybe TRBD1 (6 bases). Per the germline V gene, CDR1 is SQVTM and CDR2 is ANQGSEA. This CDR3 is built from 12 residues. Trimming pared 4 bases from V and 7 bases from J, leaving 13 bases between. For the CDR3, the DNA is TGCAGCGTTGCAGGGGCAGTCGGTGAAGCTTTCTTT. This codes for CSVAGAVGEAFF.